The 19 T cell receptor beta chains in this list originate from one sample, sequenced in a study of identical twins. A single record per CDR3 protein comes from TCRdb applying MiXCR to the 5' RACE reads. The sample shows approximately 670,000 distinct CDR3 sequences, around 5.7% of them seen only once. Specimen: naive T cells sorted from blood. The origin of the receptors is a man between 18 and 35 years old in good health.

This clonotype has ten or more counts. V gene TRBV29-1 combines with J gene TRBJ2-3, with 7 bases fitting TRBD2. CDR3 length: 14 residues. Trimming removed 7 bases from V and 2 bases from J; junction bases left unmatched: 9. Germline CDR1 and CDR2: SQVTM and ANQGSEA. CDR3 loop: CSAAPAGYTDTQYF. The CDR3 region has the DNA TGCAGCGCGGCACCAGCGGGATACACAGATACGCAGTATTTT.

The chain carries TRBV12-3 or TRBV12-4 and TRBJ2-6; 8 bases line up with TRBD1. The length of the CDR3 is 20 residues. V trimming: 3 bases; J trimming: 0 bases; junction bases outside the gene matches: 13. The CDR3 reads CASSFFPLDRDHSGANVLTF. The DNA for the CDR3 is TGTGCCAGCAGTTTCTTCCCCCTGGACAGGGACCACTCTGGGGCCAACGTCCTGACTTTC.

This clonotype was seen at least ten times. V usage is TRBV5-1 and J usage is TRBJ2-1; the match to TRBD2 covers 10 bases. V dropped 5 bases and J dropped 5; count of bases not matched to a gene: 10. This CDR3 is built from 16 residues. CDR1 and CDR2 (germline): SGHRS, YFSETQ. The CDR3 sequence: CASRTAAGGPDNEQFF. The CDR3, as DNA: TGCGCCAGCAGAACTGCAGCGGGAGGGCCGGACAATGAGCAGTTCTTC.

This clonotype was seen at least ten times. V is TRBV6-2 or TRBV6-3 and J is TRBJ2-3; D may be TRBD2 (6 bases). The CDR3 is 12 residues long. The V end lost 6 bases, the J end lost 7 bases, and 11 bases lay between the germline ends. Germline V lookup: CDR1 MNHEY, CDR2 SVGEGT. The CDR3 loop reads CASSRDFNTQYF. As DNA, the CDR3 is TGTGCCAGCAGCCGGGACTTCAATACGCAGTATTTT.

In this sample, this clonotype turned up many times. The chain has TRBV10-3 and TRBJ2-7, with TRBD2 as a possible D gene (5 bases). From germline, CDR1 is ENHRY and CDR2 SYGVKD. Trimming took 6 bases from V and 4 from J, leaving 22 bases between them. The CDR3 is 16 amino acids. This CDR3 reads CAISALGLSRLYEQYF. CDR3 DNA: TGTGCCATCAGCGCACTCGGACTCTCCCGCCTTTACGAGCAGTACTTC.

This clonotype appeared many times. J is TRBJ1-1 and V is TRBV4-2; 8 positions match TRBD1. The CDR3 consists of 16 residues. Per the germline V gene, CDR1 is LGHNA and CDR2 is YNFKEQ. V trimming: 3 bases; J trimming: 3 bases; junction bases outside the gene matches: 9. The CDR3: CASSQAYRGEDTEAFF. CDR3 sequence (DNA): TGTGCCAGCAGCCAGGCCTACAGGGGGGAGGACACTGAAGCTTTCTTT.

V is TRBV20-1 and J is TRBJ1-1; D is unclear. Germline CDR1 and CDR2: DFQATT and SNEGSKA (reference sequence). V lost 1 base, J lost 7 bases, and 16 bases lay in between. The CDR3 covers 14 residues. The CDR3: CSARVEGTFNEAFF. In nucleotides, the CDR3 is TGCAGTGCTAGAGTGGAGGGAACCTTCAATGAAGCTTTCTTT.

This clonotype was found many times. The chain couples TRBV29-1 to TRBJ2-1; the D is unclear. This CDR3 contains 10 residues. Germline V CDR1 and CDR2: SQVTM, ANQGSEA. The V end lost 4 bases, the J end lost 8 bases, and 6 bases lay between the germline ends. As DNA, the CDR3 is TGCAGCGTTGTCTCTGATGAGCAGTTCTTC. Encoded protein: CSVVSDEQFF.

This clonotype was counted ten times or more. J is TRBJ2-3 and V is TRBV7-9; 9 bases match TRBD2. Germline V gene sequence: CDR1 SEHNR, CDR2 FQNEAQ (reference sequence). J lost 3 bases, V lost 1 base, and 8 bases had no gene match. CDR3 length: 17 residues. DNA of the CDR3: TGTGCCAGCAGCTTAGGCCATAGCGGGAGAGGGACAGATACGCAGTATTTT. Its translation is CASSLGHSGRGTDTQYF. The variable domain in full, completed from reference TRBV7-9 and TRBJ2-3, reads DTGVSQNPRHKITKRGQNVTFRCDPISEHNRLYWYRQTLGQGPEFLTYFQNEAQLEKSRLLSDRFSAERPKGSFSTLEIQRTEQGDSAMYLCASSLGHSGRGTDTQYFGPGTRLTVL.

The gene calls are TRBV2 and TRBJ2-2; weak D call: TRBD2 (6 bases). Germline CDR1 reads SNHLY; CDR2 reads FYNNEI. There are 12 residues in the CDR3. V lost 7 bases and J lost 6, with 9 bases in between. The CDR3 protein is CASTRESGELFF. CDR3 DNA: TGTGCCAGCACCCGGGAGTCCGGGGAGCTGTTTTTT.

This clonotype was found a few times. This chain joins TRBV10-3 and TRBJ1-2; D gene unclear. V lost 4 bases, J lost 1 base, and 4 bases lay in between. This CDR3 has 12 residues. CDR1 is ENHRY and CDR2 is SYGVKD in the germline V gene. The CDR3 spells CAISGDNYGYTF. CDR3 in DNA: TGTGCCATCAGTGGGGATAACTATGGCTACACCTTC.

In this sample, this clonotype turned up a few times. V and J are TRBV3-1 and TRBJ1-4; no clear D gene. Trimming cost V 1 base and J 2 bases, with 8 bases left between them. The CDR3 contains 15 residues. CDR1 LGHDT and CDR2 YNNKEL come from the germline V gene (reference sequence). The CDR3 spells CASSQARRTNEKLFF. As DNA, the CDR3 is TGTGCCAGCAGCCAAGCCAGGAGGACTAATGAAAAACTGTTTTTT. Using reference TRBV3-1 and TRBJ1-4 for the parts outside the CDR3, the full variable domain is DTAVSQTPKYLVTQMGNDKSIKCEQNLGHDTMYWYKQDSKKFLKIMFSYNNKELIINETVPNRFSPKSPDKAHLNLHINSLELGDSAVYFCASSQARRTNEKLFFGSGTQLSVL.

This clonotype showed up many times. J is TRBJ2-3 and V is TRBV4-1; 7 nucleotides align to TRBD1. This CDR3 spans 12 amino acids. V gave up 4 bases and J gave up 10 bases; unmatched junction bases: 5. Germline assignment: CDR1 MGHRA and CDR2 YSYEKL. CDR3 protein: CASSLNRGSQYF. The DNA of the CDR3 is TGCGCCAGCAGCCTAAACAGGGGTTCGCAGTATTTT.

The rearrangement joins TRBV2 to TRBJ2-2, with TRBD1 matching over 8 bases. The CDR3 totals 13 residues. V was pared by 7 bases and J by 6 bases, with 4 bases of the junction left unmatched. CDR1 is SNHLY and CDR2 is FYNNEI in the germline V gene. CDR3 DNA sequence: TGTGCCAGCAACGGACAGGGTTCCGGGGAGCTGTTTTTT. Amino acid sequence: CASNGQGSGELFF.

In its sample, this clonotype was seen many times. The chain couples TRBV12-3 or TRBV12-4 to TRBJ2-2; 9 bases are a match to TRBD2. The CDR3 runs 14 residues. Unmatched junction bases numbered 4, after V lost 6 bases and J lost 5 bases. The DNA of the CDR3 is TGTGCCAGCAGCAGCGGGAGGAGGACCGGGGAGCTGTTTTTT. As protein: CASSSGRRTGELFF.

This clonotype occurred a few times. The chain combines TRBV5-1 with TRBJ2-3; D uncertain. The V end was cut by 3 bases, the J end by 0 bases, with 11 bases between. Germline CDR1 reads SGHRS; CDR2 reads YFSETQ. The CDR3 length is 15 residues. CDR3 amino acids: CASSSGRISTDTQYF. The CDR3 DNA sequence: TGCGCCAGCAGCTCCGGACGGATAAGCACAGATACGCAGTATTTT.

Of note for this clonotype: The junction shows a germline mismatch at one end, possibly a read error. The chain links TRBV29-1 to TRBJ2-3, with 7 positions matching TRBD1. Germline CDR1 and CDR2: SQVTM and ANQGSEA. CDR3 length equals 15 residues. The CDR3, as DNA: TGCAGCGTTGAAGGTGCAGGGGGTATTACAGATACGCGGTATTTT. Protein sequence: CSVEGAGGITDTRYF.

This clonotype was seen repeatedly, ten times or more. The chain links TRBV20-1 to TRBJ2-1; D is possibly TRBD2 (6 bases). The CDR3 is made up of 15 amino acids. V gave up 3 bases and J gave up 5 bases, with 17 bases separating them. Germline V gene sequence: CDR1 DFQATT, CDR2 SNEGSKA (reference sequence). Here the CDR3 reads CSASSGVASDNEQFF. DNA for the CDR3: TGCAGTGCTAGTTCTGGGGTTGCTAGCGACAATGAGCAGTTCTTC.

The chain has TRBV6-5 and TRBJ2-7; D is perhaps TRBD1 (5 bases). The CDR3 extends over 16 amino acids. Germline CDR1 MNHEY, CDR2 SVGAGI. V was shortened by 2 bases and J by 0 bases, with 14 bases between the two germline ends. The CDR3 spells CASSYLQGNHSYEQYV. The CDR3 DNA reads TGTGCCAGCAGTTACCTTCAGGGAAACCACTCCTACGAGCAGTACGTC.